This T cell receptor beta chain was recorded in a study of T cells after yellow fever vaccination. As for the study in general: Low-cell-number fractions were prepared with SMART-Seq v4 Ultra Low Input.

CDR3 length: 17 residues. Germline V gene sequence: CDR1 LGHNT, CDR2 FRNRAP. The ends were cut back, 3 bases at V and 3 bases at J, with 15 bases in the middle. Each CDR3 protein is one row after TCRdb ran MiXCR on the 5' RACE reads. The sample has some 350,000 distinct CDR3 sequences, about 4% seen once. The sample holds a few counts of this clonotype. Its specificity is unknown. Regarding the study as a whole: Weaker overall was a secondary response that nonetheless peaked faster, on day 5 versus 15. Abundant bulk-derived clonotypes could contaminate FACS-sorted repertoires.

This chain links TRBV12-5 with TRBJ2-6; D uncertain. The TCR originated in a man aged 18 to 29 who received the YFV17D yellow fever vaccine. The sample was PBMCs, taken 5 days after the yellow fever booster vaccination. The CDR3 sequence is CASGLERVDVGANVLTF. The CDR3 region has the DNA TGTGCTAGTGGTTTAGAAAGGGTCGACGTTGGGGCCAACGTCCTGACTTTC.